Listed below are T cell receptor beta chains from one sample, sequenced in a study of molecular identifiers for immune sequencing clone quantification. TCRdb itself ran the PCR reads through MiXCR, one entry per CDR3 protein. The sample yields 460,000 or so distinct CDR3 sequences, 25% seen once. Specimen: naive CD8+ T cells from blood, with Jurkat cell RNA spiked in. The receptors stem from a human donor in good health. Some libraries in this study had Jurkat cell RNA spiked in. CDR3s include the opening cysteine and the closing phenylalanine or tryptophan. D genes are given only for firm matches. A clone size is listed for some rows: how often the clone was seen (once, few, many), or a class if it is expanded.

>TRBV5-3|TRBJ2-6|-|-
CARSYRRGPGANVLTF
>TRBV6-5|TRBJ1-3|-|-
CASIGPGSGNTIYF
>TRBV4-3|TRBJ1-1|TRBD1|many
CASSQYRGLGEMNTEAFF
>TRBV10-1|TRBJ2-3|TRBD2|-
CASSESLGLDADTQYF
>TRBV10-2|TRBJ1-1|-|few
CASAERSLTEAFF
>TRBV5-8|TRBJ2-5|-|many
CASSSGIQETQYF
>TRBV19|TRBJ2-3|-|-
CASSIVLIGTDTQYF
>TRBV27|TRBJ1-1|-|few
CASRDIMNTEAFF
>TRBV12-3/TRBV12-4|TRBJ1-2|-|-
CASSLALDQIGGYTF
>TRBV24-1|TRBJ2-3|-|many
CATSTDSLRDRSTDTQYF
>TRBV12-3/TRBV12-4|TRBJ2-7|TRBD1|few
CASSSPGTGSYEQYF
>TRBV7-6|TRBJ2-7|-|-
CASSLAAEPIYEQYF
>TRBV11-2|TRBJ2-5|-|few
CASSLDSGQETQYF
>TRBV9|TRBJ2-7|TRBD2|-
CASSAGTNGGYEQYF
>TRBV29-1|TRBJ1-2|-|-
CSVPLQGPDGYTF
>TRBV7-9|TRBJ1-1|-|many
CASKEWDRSGTEAFF
>TRBV20-1|TRBJ1-5|-|many
CSAGPGNSNQPQHF
>TRBV7-9|TRBJ2-7|-|many
CASSPVYEQYF
>TRBV4-2|TRBJ2-5|TRBD2|-
CASSPTQGLAQETQYF
>TRBV25-1|TRBJ2-7|TRBD1|many
CASRDRGDYEQYF
>TRBV7-9|TRBJ1-5|-|-
CASSLGGEGPQHF
>TRBV24-1|TRBJ2-1|-|few
CATSVGLSDEQFF
>TRBV4-1|TRBJ1-5|-|-
CASSPRQSRGNQPQHF
>TRBV12-3/TRBV12-4|TRBJ2-1|-|many
CASSPAWTGYNEQFF
>TRBV14|TRBJ2-7|TRBD1|few
CASSQDTGTGDGEQYF
>TRBV25-1|TRBJ1-1|-|-
CASSVRADGYTEAFF
>TRBV12-3/TRBV12-4|TRBJ2-1|TRBD2|few
CASSFGVAGGGQFF
>TRBV27|TRBJ2-7|-|few
CASSPGTAGNEQYF
>TRBV28|TRBJ2-2|-|-
CASSFEAGENTGELFF
>TRBV27|TRBJ2-7|TRBD2|many
CASSPGTSGTEQYF
>TRBV7-9|TRBJ2-7|-|-
CASSPGVWDAQRVYEQYF
>TRBV28|TRBJ2-2|-|many
CASSLGTVNTGELFF
>TRBV7-9|TRBJ1-1|-|many
CASSQIGQNTEAFF
>TRBV7-2|TRBJ2-7|-|many
CASSPYWAGTHEQYF
>TRBV7-9|TRBJ1-1|-|-
CASSLKVGDTEAFF
>TRBV19|TRBJ1-5|TRBD1|few
CASSITGANQPQHF
>TRBV20-1|TRBJ2-7|TRBD1|few
CSARPPTGADEQYF
>TRBV4-2|TRBJ1-2|-|many
CASSQDLRNYGYTF
>TRBV4-3|TRBJ2-3|TRBD2|-
CASSQEGAGVPDSQYF
>TRBV12-3/TRBV12-4|TRBJ2-2|-|few
CASSSIGANTGELFF
>TRBV5-1|TRBJ2-7|-|many
CASSLENPGDEQYF
>TRBV27|TRBJ1-5|TRBD1|few
CASSHRGQYQPQHF
>TRBV4-1|TRBJ2-7|-|-
CASSQLISLSSYGQYF
>TRBV9|TRBJ2-5|-|-
CASGADPGFQETQYF
>TRBV5-1|TRBJ2-5|TRBD2|many
CASSQTSGVQETQYF
>TRBV3-1|TRBJ2-5|TRBD2|-
CASSQIGGPAGGRDQYF
>TRBV7-9|TRBJ1-3|-|-
CASSLAGVPYPSGNTIYF
>TRBV19|TRBJ1-5|-|few
CASSIGPYSNQPQHF
>TRBV28|TRBJ1-1|-|many
CASSPRGPTFGEAFF
>TRBV28|TRBJ1-4|TRBD1|many
CASRTLDRGSEKLFF
>TRBV4-3|TRBJ1-2|TRBD1|-
CASSQDTGTGASFGYTF
>TRBV4-3|TRBJ1-2|-|-
CASGQDLSITYGYTF
>TRBV21-1|TRBJ2-5|-|once
CASSKWLGQPRGEPQYF